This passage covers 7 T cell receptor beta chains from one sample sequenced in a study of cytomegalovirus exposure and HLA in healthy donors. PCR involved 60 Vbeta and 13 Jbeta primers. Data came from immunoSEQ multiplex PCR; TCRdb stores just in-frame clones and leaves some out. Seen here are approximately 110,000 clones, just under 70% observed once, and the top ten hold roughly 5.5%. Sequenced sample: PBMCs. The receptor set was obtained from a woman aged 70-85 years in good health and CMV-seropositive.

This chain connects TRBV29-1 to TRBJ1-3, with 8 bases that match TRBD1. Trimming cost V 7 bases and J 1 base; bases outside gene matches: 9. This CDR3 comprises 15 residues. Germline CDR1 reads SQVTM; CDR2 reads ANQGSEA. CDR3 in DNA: TGCAGCGCCTCAACAGGGGGGCAGTCTGGAAACACCATATATTTT. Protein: CSASTGGQSGNTIYF.

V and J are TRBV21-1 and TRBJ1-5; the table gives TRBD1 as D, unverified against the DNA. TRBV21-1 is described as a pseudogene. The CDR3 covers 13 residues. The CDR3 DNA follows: TGTGCCAGCAGCAAATCCCAGGGGAAGCCCCAGCATTTT. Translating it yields CASSKSQGKPQHF.

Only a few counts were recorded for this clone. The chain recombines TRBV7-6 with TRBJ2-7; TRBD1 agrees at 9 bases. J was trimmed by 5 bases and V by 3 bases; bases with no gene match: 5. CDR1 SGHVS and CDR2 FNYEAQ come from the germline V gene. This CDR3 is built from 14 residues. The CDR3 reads CASSFGDREHEQYF. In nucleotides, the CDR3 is TGTGCCAGCAGCTTTGGGGACAGGGAACACGAGCAGTACTTC.

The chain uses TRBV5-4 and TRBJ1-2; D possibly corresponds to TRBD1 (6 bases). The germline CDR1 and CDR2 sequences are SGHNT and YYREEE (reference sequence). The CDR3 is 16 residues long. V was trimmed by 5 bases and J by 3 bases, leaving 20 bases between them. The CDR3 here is CASRRGGAVVDYGYTF. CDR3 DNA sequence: TGTGCCAGCAGGCGAGGGGGGGCGGTGGTGGACTATGGCTACACCTTC. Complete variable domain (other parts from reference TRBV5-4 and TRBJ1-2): ETGVTQSPTHLIKTRGQQVTLRCSSQSGHNTVSWYQQALGQGPQFIFQYYREEENGRGNFPPRFSGLQFPNYSSELNVNALELDDSALYLCASRRGGAVVDYGYTFGSGTRLTVV.

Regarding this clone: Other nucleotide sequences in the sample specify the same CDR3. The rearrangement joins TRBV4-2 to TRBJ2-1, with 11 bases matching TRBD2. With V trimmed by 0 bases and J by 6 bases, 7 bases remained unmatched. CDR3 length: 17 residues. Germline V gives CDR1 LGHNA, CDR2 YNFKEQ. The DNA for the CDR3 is TGTGCCAGCAGCCAAGAAAGTGGGCTAGCGGGGGGCAATGAGCAGTTCTTC. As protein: CASSQESGLAGGNEQFF.

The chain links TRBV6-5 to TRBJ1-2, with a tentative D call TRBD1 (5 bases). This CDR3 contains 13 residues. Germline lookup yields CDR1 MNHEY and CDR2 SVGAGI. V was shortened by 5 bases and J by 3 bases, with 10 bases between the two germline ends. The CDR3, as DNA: TGTGCCAGCAGTCGCGGGGCTGACTATGGCTACACCTTC. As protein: CASSRGADYGYTF.

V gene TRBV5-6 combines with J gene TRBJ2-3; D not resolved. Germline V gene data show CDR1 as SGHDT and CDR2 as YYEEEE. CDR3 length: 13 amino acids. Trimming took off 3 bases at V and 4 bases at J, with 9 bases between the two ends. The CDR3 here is CASSYPSADTQYF. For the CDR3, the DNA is TGTGCCAGCAGCTACCCCTCGGCAGATACGCAGTATTTT.